These 19 T cell receptor beta chains share one sample of origin, sequenced in a study of control samples from healthy donors and cancer patients. TCRdb keeps only in-frame clones here, not all; method: immunoSEQ multiplex PCR. The sample consists of about 59,000 clones, around 90% of them appearing once. The sequenced material came from PBMCs. The source is a man aged 40-50 years with colorectal cancer.

The chain joins TRBV7-2 to TRBJ2-3; D is ambiguous. The germline CDR1 and CDR2 sequences are SGHTA and FQGNSA. Trimming took 4 bases from V and 2 from J, leaving 7 bases between them. CDR3 length equals 13 residues. The CDR3 reads CASSSTATDTQYF. The CDR3 DNA reads TGTGCCAGCAGCTCAACGGCCACAGATACGCAGTATTTT.

This clone was seen a single time. The chain employs TRBV30 and TRBJ1-6, with D perhaps matching TRBD1 (5 bases). Per germline, CDR1 GTSNPN and CDR2 SVGIG (reference sequence). This CDR3 comprises 14 residues. The V end lost 6 bases, the J end lost 1 base, and 10 bases lay between the germline ends. Here the CDR3 reads CACQEGSYNSPLHF. The CDR3, as DNA: TGTGCCTGTCAAGAGGGGTCCTATAATTCACCCCTCCACTTT.

The rearrangement uses TRBV6-6 and TRBJ2-2, with 13 bases identical to TRBD2. Germline CDR1 is MNHNY and CDR2 is SVGAGI (reference sequence). Germline trimming cut 6 bases from V and 7 bases from J; bases unmatched to any gene: 8. The CDR3 has 16 amino acids. CDR3 in DNA: TGTGCCAGCAGCACTACTAGCGGGGGGGCCGACGGGGAGCTGTTTTTT. Protein: CASSTTSGGADGELFF.

V is TRBV6-5 and J is TRBJ1-1, with D hard to call. V lost 0 bases to trimming and J lost 0 bases, with 2 bases between them. The CDR3 length is 13 residues. CDR1 is MNHEY and CDR2 is SVGAGI in the germline V gene. The CDR3 DNA reads as TGTGCCAGCAGTTACTCAGTGAACACTGAAGCTTTCTTT. Its protein is CASSYSVNTEAFF.

The chain carries TRBV5-1 and TRBJ1-1; D not resolved. Trimming shortened V by 0 bases and J by 1 base, and 10 bases separated the two germline ends. From germline, CDR1 is SGHRS and CDR2 YFSETQ. The CDR3 runs to 15 residues. The CDR3 DNA reads TGCGCCAGCAGCTTGGAGGGCCAGAGGAACACTGAAGCTTTCTTT. Its translation: CASSLEGQRNTEAFF. The full variable domain, with the rest looked up from reference TRBV5-1 and TRBJ1-1, is KAGVTQTPRYLIKTRGQQVTLSCSPISGHRSVSWYQQTPGQGLQFLFEYFSETQRNKGNFPGRFSGRQFSNSRSEMNVSTLELGDSALYLCASSLEGQRNTEAFFGQGTRLTVV.

In this sample, this clone turned up once. The J gene is TRBJ2-7, the V gene TRBV30; D remains unclear. CDR3 length: 13 residues. The V gene lost 3 bases and the J gene lost 1 base, with 10 bases spanning the gap. The germline gives CDR1 GTSNPN, CDR2 SVGIG (reference sequence). The CDR3 region has the DNA TGTGCCTGGAGCCCGGGCCTTTCCTACGAGCAGTACTTC. Protein product: CAWSPGLSYEQYF.

This chain connects TRBV2 to TRBJ1-2; a weak D match, TRBD1 (6 bases). CDR1 and CDR2 (germline): SNHLY, FYNNEI. The V end lost 4 bases, the J end lost 8 bases, and 20 bases lay between the germline ends. The CDR3 runs to 15 residues. The CDR3 DNA is TGTGCCAGCAGTGTAGAGACAGGCGCGGTGCGAGGCTACACCTTC. It translates to CASSVETGAVRGYTF.

The rearrangement uses TRBV19 and TRBJ2-1; D gene uncertain. CDR3 length equals 12 residues. Trimming left V 4 bases short and J 8 bases short, with 9 bases between. Germline V gives CDR1 LNHDA, CDR2 SQIVND (reference sequence). CDR3 amino acids: CASSTLGYEQFF. Written as DNA, the CDR3 is TGTGCCAGTAGTACCTTAGGCTATGAGCAGTTCTTC. The full variable domain, with the rest looked up from reference TRBV19 and TRBJ2-1, is DGGITQSPKYLFRKEGQNVTLSCEQNLNHDAMYWYRQDPGQGLRLIYYSQIVNDFQKGDIAEGYSVSREKKESFPLTVTSAQKNPTAFYLCASSTLGYEQFFGPGTRLTVL.

The chain has TRBV4-2 and TRBJ1-4, with 8 bases matching TRBD1. The CDR3 is made up of 15 amino acids. The junction had 4 bases not matched to a gene; V was cut back by 0 bases and J by 7 bases. Germline values: CDR1 LGHNA, CDR2 YNFKEQ. CDR3 DNA: TGTGCCAGCAGCCAAGATGACACAGGGGGTGAAAAACTGTTTTTT. Encoded protein: CASSQDDTGGEKLFF.

In DNA, the CDR3 is TGTGCCAGCAGCCAAGTTGGCGGGGGGGCGAACACCGGGGAGCTGTTTTTT. It yields the protein CASSQVGGGANTGELFF. The rearrangement uses TRBV3-1 (or the pseudogene TRBV3-2) and TRBJ2-2; TRBD2 matches 9 bases. This CDR3 comprises 17 residues. In germline, CDR1 is LGHDT, CDR2 YNNKEL (reference sequence). The J segment lost 0 bases and the V segment lost 1 base, leaving 3 bases of the junction unmatched.

The genes are TRBV25-1 and TRBJ1-6; D is ambiguous. Trimming removed 6 bases at V and 2 bases at J, with 5 bases between. Germline-derived CDR1 and CDR2 are MGHDK and SYGVNS. This CDR3 contains 13 residues. The CDR3 here is CASREAYNSPLHF. CDR3 in DNA: TGTGCCAGCAGGGAGGCCTATAATTCACCCCTCCACTTT.

The chain combines TRBV7-3 with TRBJ2-7; D remains ambiguous. V was clipped by 0 bases and J by 3 bases, with 0 bases between them. Germline values: CDR1 SGHTA, CDR2 FQGTGA. The length of the CDR3 is 11 residues. CDR3 sequence: CASSLTYEQYF. CDR3 DNA sequence: TGTGCCAGCAGCTTAACCTACGAGCAGTACTTC.

This clone was seen more than once but under ten times. The CDR3 DNA sequence: TGTGCCAGCAGCACGGTGGATGAGCAGTTCTTC. Residues: CASSTVDEQFF. The chain couples TRBV2 to TRBJ2-1; unclear D gene. The length of the CDR3 is 11 residues. V lost 6 bases and J lost 8, with 8 bases in between. In germline, CDR1 is SNHLY, CDR2 FYNNEI.

This clone has a single count. The chain has TRBV7-3 and TRBJ2-7; TRBD2 matches at 7 bases. CDR3 length equals 13 residues. CDR1 SGHTA and CDR2 FQGTGA come from the germline V gene. Unmatched junction bases numbered 7, after V lost 5 bases and J lost 6 bases. DNA for the CDR3: TGTGCCAGCAGCCGGGGGGTTGGGACCGAGCAGTACTTC. Translation gives CASSRGVGTEQYF.

In this sample, this clone turned up a few times. This chain uses TRBV15 with TRBJ2-5; no clear D. Germline V lookup: CDR1 LNHNV, CDR2 YYDKDF (reference sequence). Trimming pared 0 bases from V and 3 bases from J, leaving 20 bases between. This CDR3 spans 18 amino acids. CDR3 sequence (DNA): TGTGCCACCAGCAGAGATTTTATCTCAGTCTGGACCGAAGAGACCCAGTACTTC. It specifies CATSRDFISVWTEETQYF.

This chain joins TRBV6-5 and TRBJ1-2; 8 nucleotides agree with TRBD1. With V trimmed by 7 bases and J by 4 bases, 8 bases remained unmatched. The CDR3 loop spans 14 amino acids. Germline V CDR1 and CDR2: MNHEY, SVGAGI. The CDR3: CASTHLDRGYGYTF. CDR3 DNA: TGTGCCAGCACTCACTTAGACAGGGGCTATGGCTACACCTTC.

This chain uses TRBV7-9 with TRBJ1-1; D remains unclear. CDR3 length: 14 amino acids. V shed 3 bases and J shed 1 base, with 9 bases lying between them. Germline-derived CDR1 and CDR2 are SEHNR and FQNEAQ (reference sequence). The CDR3: CASSFETANTEAFF. CDR3 sequence (DNA): TGTGCCAGCAGCTTCGAAACGGCGAACACTGAAGCTTTCTTT.

The CDR3 protein is CASSRGGTAPLHF. CDR3 in DNA: TGTGCCAGCAGCCGGGGGGGGACGGCACCCCTCCACTTT. The chain has TRBV14 and TRBJ1-6, with a possible D match to TRBD1 (5 bases). Germline values: CDR1 SGHDN, CDR2 FVKESK. The CDR3 runs 13 residues. V gave up 4 bases and J gave up 11 bases, with 12 bases separating them.

The rearrangement joins TRBV18 to TRBJ2-1, with 7 bases that match TRBD2. The V gene end was trimmed by 3 bases and the J gene end by 8 bases; junction bases not matched to a gene: 7. The CDR3 has 14 amino acids. The germline gives CDR1 KGHSH, CDR2 LQKENI. CDR3 nucleotides: TGTGCCAGCTCACCGGGACTATCTACAGATGAGCAGTTCTTC. This sequence encodes CASSPGLSTDEQFF.